This T cell receptor (beta chain) was documented in a study of cytomegalovirus exposure and HLA in healthy donors. Whole-study findings and limits: CMV serostatus was the only recorded immune exposure for donors. Among donors in an Asian-associated ancestry cluster, a later analysis reportedly found fewer N-insertions than the approximately 670-donor mean.

Primers included in the PCR were 60 Vbeta and 13 Jbeta primers. Data came from immunoSEQ multiplex PCR; TCRdb stores just in-frame clones and leaves some out. The top ten hold about 8.8% of the sample, which has approximately 74,000 clones, about three quarters seen once. About this clone itself: Antigen: not known.

V was pared by 6 bases and J by 5 bases, with 10 bases of the junction left unmatched. The CDR3 loop spans 15 amino acids. Per germline, CDR1 SGHVS and CDR2 FQNEAQ. The rearrangement joins TRBV7-8 to TRBJ2-3, with 8 bases matching TRBD2. Sequencing used PBMCs. The clonotype comes from a man between 35 and 55 years old in good health and CMV-seronegative. In DNA, the CDR3 is TGTGCCAGCAGTTCGACGGGAGGGCCTGTAGATACGCAGTATTTT. Translating it yields CASSSTGGPVDTQYF.